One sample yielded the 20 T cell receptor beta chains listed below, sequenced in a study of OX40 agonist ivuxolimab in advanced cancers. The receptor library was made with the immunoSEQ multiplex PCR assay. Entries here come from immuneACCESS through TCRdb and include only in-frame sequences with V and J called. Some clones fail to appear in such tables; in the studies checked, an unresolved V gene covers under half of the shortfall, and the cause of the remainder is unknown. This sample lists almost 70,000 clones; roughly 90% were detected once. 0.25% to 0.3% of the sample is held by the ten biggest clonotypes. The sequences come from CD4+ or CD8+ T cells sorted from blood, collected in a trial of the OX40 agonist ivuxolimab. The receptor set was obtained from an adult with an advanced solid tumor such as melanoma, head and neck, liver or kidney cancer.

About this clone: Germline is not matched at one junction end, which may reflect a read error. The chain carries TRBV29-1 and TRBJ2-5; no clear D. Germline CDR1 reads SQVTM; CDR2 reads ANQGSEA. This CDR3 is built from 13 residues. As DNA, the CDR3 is TGCAGCCTTGAGTCGGCGTGGGGTGAGACCCAGTACTTC. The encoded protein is CSLESAWGETQYF.

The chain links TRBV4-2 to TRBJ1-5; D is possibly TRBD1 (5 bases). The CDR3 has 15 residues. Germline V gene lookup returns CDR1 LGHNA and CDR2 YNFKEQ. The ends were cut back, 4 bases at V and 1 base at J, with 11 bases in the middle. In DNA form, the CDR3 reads TGTGCCAGCAGCCGGGAAGGGGACAGCAATCAGCCCCAGCATTTT. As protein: CASSREGDSNQPQHF.

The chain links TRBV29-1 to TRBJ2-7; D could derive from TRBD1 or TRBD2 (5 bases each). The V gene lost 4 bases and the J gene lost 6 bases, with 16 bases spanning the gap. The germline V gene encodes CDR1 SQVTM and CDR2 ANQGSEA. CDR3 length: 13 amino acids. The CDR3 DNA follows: TGCAGCGTTGGAGGGACCACGCCTCGCGAGCAGTACTTC. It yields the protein CSVGGTTPREQYF.

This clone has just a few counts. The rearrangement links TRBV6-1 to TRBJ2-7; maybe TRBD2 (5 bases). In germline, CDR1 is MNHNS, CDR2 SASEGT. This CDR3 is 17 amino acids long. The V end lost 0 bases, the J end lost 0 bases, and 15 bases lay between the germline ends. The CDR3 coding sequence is TGTGCCAGCAGTGAAGCTCAGTCACGGAGGAGCTCCTACGAGCAGTACTTC. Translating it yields CASSEAQSRRSSYEQYF.

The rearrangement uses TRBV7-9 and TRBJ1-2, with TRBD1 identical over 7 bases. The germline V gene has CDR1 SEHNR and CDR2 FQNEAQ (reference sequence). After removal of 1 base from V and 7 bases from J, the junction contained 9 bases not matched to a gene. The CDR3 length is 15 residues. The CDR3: CASSLEKGARFGYTF. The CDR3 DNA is TGTGCCAGCAGCTTAGAGAAGGGGGCGCGATTTGGCTACACCTTC.

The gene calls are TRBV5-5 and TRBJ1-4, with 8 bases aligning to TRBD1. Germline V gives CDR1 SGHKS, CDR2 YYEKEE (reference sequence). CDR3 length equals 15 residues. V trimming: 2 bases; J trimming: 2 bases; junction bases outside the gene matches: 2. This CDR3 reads CASSFGTGTNEKLFF. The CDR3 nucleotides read TGTGCCAGCAGCTTCGGGACAGGTACTAATGAAAAACTGTTTTTT.

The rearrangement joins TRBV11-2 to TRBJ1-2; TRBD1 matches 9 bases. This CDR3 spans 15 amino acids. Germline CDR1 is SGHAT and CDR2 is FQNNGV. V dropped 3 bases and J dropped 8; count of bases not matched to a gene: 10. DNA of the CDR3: TGTGCCAGCAGCTTGGCCGGGACAGGGATAGAGGGCTACACCTTC. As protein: CASSLAGTGIEGYTF. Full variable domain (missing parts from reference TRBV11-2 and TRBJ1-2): EAGVAQSPRYKIIEKRQSVAFWCNPISGHATLYWYQQILGQGPKLLIQFQNNGVVDDSQLPKDRFSAERLKGVDSTLKIQPAKLEDSAVYLCASSLAGTGIEGYTFGSGTRLTVV.

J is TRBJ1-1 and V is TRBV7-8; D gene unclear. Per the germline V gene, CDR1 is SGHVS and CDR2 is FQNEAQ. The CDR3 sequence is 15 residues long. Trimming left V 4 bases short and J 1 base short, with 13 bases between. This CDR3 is CASSYVQVWNTEAFF. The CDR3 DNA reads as TGTGCCAGCAGCTACGTTCAGGTATGGAACACTGAAGCTTTCTTT. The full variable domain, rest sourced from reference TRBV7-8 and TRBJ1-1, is GAGVSQSPRYKVAKRGQDVALRCDPISGHVSLFWYQQALGQGPEFLTYFQNEAQLDKSGLPSDRFFAERPEGSVSTLKIQRTQQEDSAVYLCASSYVQVWNTEAFFGQGTRLTVV.

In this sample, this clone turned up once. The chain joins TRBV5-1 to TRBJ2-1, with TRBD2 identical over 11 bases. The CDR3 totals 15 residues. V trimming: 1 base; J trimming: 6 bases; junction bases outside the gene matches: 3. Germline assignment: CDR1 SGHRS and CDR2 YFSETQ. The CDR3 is CASSLFLAGGNEQFF. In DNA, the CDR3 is TGCGCCAGCAGCTTGTTCCTAGCGGGAGGCAATGAGCAGTTCTTC.

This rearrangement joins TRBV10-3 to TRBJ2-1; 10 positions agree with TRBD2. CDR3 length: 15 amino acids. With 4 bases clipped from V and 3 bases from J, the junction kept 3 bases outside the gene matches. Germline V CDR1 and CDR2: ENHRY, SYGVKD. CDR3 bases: TGTGCCATCAGTGCACCTAGCGGGAGCTACAATGAGCAGTTCTTC. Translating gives CAISAPSGSYNEQFF.

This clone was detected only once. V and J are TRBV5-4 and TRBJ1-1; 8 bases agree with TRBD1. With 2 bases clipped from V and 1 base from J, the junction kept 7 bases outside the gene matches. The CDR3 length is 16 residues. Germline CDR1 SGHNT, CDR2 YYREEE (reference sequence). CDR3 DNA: TGTGCCAGCAGCTTCCCCGCGGGACAGGCGAACACTGAAGCTTTCTTT. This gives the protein CASSFPAGQANTEAFF.

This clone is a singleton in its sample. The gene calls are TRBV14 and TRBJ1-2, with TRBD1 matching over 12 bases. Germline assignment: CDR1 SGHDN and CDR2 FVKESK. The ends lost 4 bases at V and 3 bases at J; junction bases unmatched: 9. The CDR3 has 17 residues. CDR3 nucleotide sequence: TGTGCCAGCAGCCTCCGAAAGGGACAGGGGGCGGACTATGGCTACACCTTC. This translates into CASSLRKGQGADYGYTF.

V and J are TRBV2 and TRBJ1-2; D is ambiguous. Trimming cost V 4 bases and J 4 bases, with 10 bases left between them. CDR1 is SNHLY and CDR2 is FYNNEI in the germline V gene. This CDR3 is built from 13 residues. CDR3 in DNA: TGTGCCAGCAGTGGTGGACGGCCCTATGGCTACACCTTC. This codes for CASSGGRPYGYTF.

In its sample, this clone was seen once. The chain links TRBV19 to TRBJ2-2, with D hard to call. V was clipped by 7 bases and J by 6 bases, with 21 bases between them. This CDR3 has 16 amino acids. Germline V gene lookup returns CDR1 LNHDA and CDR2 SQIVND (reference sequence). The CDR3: CASTAPGAHHPGELFF. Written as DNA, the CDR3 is TGTGCCAGTACCGCACCCGGAGCGCACCATCCCGGGGAGCTGTTTTTT.

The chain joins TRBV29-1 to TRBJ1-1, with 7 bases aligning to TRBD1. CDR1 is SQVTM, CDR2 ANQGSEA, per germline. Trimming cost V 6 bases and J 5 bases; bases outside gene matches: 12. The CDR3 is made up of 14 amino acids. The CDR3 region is CSVRGRGRGTEAFF. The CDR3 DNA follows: TGCAGCGTCCGGGGCAGGGGGAGGGGGACTGAAGCTTTCTTT.

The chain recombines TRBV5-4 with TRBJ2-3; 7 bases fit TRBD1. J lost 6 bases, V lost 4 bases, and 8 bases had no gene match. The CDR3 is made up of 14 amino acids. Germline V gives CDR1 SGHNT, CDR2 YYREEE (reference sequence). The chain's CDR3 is CASSLRDSRDTQYF. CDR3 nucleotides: TGTGCCAGCAGCCTACGGGACAGTCGGGATACGCAGTATTTT. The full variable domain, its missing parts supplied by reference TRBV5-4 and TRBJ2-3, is ETGVTQSPTHLIKTRGQQVTLRCSSQSGHNTVSWYQQALGQGPQFIFQYYREEENGRGNFPPRFSGLQFPNYSSELNVNALELDDSALYLCASSLRDSRDTQYFGPGTRLTVL.

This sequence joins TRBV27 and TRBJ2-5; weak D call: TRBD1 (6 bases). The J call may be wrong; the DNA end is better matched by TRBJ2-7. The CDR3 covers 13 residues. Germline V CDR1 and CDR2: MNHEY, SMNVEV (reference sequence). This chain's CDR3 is CASSLRDKYEQYF. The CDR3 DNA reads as TGTGCCAGCAGTTTACGGGACAAATACGAGCAGTACTTC.

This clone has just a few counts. The CDR3 DNA reads as TGTGCCACCCGAGGACCGAGGAACACCGGGGAGCTGTTTTTT. Its protein product is CATRGPRNTGELFF. The V call is TRBV27, the J call TRBJ2-2; D is ambiguous. The CDR3 covers 14 residues. V was clipped by 10 bases and J by 1 base, with 13 bases between them. The V gene's germline CDR1 is MNHEY and CDR2 SMNVEV (reference sequence).

The CDR3: CATSRAPSSYAGELFF. The CDR3 DNA sequence: TGTGCCACCAGCAGAGCCCCGTCATCCTACGCCGGGGAGCTGTTTTTT. V gene TRBV15 combines with J gene TRBJ2-2; D is ambiguous. Germline V gene sequence: CDR1 LNHNV, CDR2 YYDKDF (reference sequence). The CDR3 runs 16 residues. Trimming removed 1 base from V and 6 bases from J, with 15 bases in between. Full variable domain (outside the CDR3, taken from reference TRBV15 and TRBJ2-2): DAMVIQNPRYQVTQFGKPVTLSCSQTLNHNVMYWYQQKSSQAPKLLFHYYDKDFNNEADTPDNFQSRRPNTSFCFLDIRSPGLGDTAMYLCATSRAPSSYAGELFFGEGSRLTVL.

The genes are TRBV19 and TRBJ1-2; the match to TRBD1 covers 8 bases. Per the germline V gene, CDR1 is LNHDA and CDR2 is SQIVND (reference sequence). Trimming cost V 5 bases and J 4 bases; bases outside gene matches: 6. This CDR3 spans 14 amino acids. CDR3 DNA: TGTGCCAGTAGTCCCGAGACAGGGGCCTATGGCTACACCTTC. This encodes CASSPETGAYGYTF.